The following is a T cell receptor (beta chain) sequence with its context. The antigen remains undetermined. V was clipped by 4 bases and J by 3 bases; unmatched bases: 19. The CDR3 contains 19 residues. CDR1 SGHNT and CDR2 YYREEE come from the germline V gene (reference sequence). The sample comes from a study of cytomegalovirus exposure and HLA in healthy donors. Study overall: According to later analysis, the same platform produced the 120 validation and several hundred first-cohort repertoires.

The donors formed part of the approximately 120-subject validation cohort, distinct from the approximately 640-subject first cohort. Study-level findings and limits: The authors listed roughly 150 TCR beta chains as cytomegalovirus-associated. Many donors carried some public TCRs, although rarity characterized most TCR sequences.

Assay: immunoSEQ multiplex PCR; the TCRdb copy retains only in-frame clones and omits some. This repertoire shows fewer than 350,000 clones, around 87% found once; its top ten account for approximately 0.88%. The sequencing input was PBMCs. V and J are TRBV5-4 and TRBJ1-1; 9 positions agree with TRBD1. The TCR sequence derives from a woman aged 18-30 years in good health and CMV-seronegative. CDR3 nucleotide sequence: TGTGCCAGCAGCCGGAGGGTCAGGGGACAGGGTTATCGGGACACTGAAGCTTTCTTT. Encoded protein: CASSRRVRGQGYRDTEAFF.